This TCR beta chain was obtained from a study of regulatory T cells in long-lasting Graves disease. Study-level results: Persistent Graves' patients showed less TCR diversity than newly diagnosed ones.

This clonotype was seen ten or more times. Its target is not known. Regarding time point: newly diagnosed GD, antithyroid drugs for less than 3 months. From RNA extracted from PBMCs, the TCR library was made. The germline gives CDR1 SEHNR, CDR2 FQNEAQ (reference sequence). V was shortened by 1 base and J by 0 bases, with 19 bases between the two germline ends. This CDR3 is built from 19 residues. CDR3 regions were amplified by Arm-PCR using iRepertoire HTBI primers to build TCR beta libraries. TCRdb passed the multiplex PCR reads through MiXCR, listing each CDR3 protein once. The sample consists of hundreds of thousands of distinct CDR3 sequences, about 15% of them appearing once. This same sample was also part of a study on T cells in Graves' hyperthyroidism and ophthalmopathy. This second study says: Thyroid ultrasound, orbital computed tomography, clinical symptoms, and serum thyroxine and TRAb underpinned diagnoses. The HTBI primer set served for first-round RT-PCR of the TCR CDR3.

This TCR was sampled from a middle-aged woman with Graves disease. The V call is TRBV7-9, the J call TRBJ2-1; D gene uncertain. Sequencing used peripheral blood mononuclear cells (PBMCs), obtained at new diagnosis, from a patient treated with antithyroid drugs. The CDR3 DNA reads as TGTGCCAGCAGCTTAGAAGAGTGGCGACGGGCCAGCTCCTACAATGAGCAGTTCTTC. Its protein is CASSLEEWRRASSYNEQFF. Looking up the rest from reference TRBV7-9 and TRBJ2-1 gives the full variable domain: DTGVSQNPRHKITKRGQNVTFRCDPISEHNRLYWYRQTLGQGPEFLTYFQNEAQLEKSRLLSDRFSAERPKGSFSTLEIQRTEQGDSAMYLCASSLEEWRRASSYNEQFFGPGTRLTVL.